This T cell receptor beta chain derives from a study of blood T cell repertoires in COVID-19. This table comes from immunoSEQ multiplex PCR, and its TCRdb copy is limited to in-frame clones, with some not included. The sample lists around 250,000 clones; more than 75% were seen once. Cohort allocation depended upon clinical history that participants reported. Between the trimmed V and J ends, which lost 5 bases and 0 bases, there was a span of 11 bases. The length of the CDR3 is 15 residues. Per the germline V gene, CDR1 is SEHNR and CDR2 is FQNEAQ (reference sequence). The source material was PBMCs or T cells enriched from blood (not recorded which). This chain connects TRBV7-9 to TRBJ2-1, with D perhaps matching TRBD2 (6 bases). The clonotype originates from a young man who had recovered from COVID-19. The CDR3 nucleotides read TGTGCCAGCAGCCCTAGCGCCTCCTCCTACAATGAGCAGTTCTTC. Translation gives CASSPSASSYNEQFF.